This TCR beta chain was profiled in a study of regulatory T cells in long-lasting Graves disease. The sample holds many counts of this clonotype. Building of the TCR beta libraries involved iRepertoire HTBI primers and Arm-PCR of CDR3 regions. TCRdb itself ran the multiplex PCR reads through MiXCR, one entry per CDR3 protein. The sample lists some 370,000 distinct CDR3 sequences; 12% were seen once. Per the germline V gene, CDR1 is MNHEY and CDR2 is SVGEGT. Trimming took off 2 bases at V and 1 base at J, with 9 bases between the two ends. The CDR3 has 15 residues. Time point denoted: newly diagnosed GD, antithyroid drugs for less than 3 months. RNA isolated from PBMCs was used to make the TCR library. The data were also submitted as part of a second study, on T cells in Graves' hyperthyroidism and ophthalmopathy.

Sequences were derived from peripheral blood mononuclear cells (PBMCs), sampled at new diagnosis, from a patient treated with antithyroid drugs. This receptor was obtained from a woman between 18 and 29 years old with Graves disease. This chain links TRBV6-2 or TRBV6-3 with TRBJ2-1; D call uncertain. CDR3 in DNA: TGTGCCAGCAGTTACCGGCCCCAATCCTACAATGAGCAGTTCTTC. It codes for CASSYRPQSYNEQFF.